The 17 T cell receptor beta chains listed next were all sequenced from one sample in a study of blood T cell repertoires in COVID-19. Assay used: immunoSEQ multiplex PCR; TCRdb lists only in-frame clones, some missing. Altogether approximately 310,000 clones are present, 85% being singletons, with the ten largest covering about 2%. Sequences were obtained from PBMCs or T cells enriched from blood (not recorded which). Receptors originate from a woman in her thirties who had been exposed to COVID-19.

CDR3 loop: CASSVGGNEQFF. The CDR3, as DNA: TGCGCCAGCAGTGTCGGGGGCAATGAGCAGTTCTTC. V gene TRBV10-2 combines with J gene TRBJ2-1; a weak D match, TRBD2 (6 bases). Trimming removed 4 bases at V and 6 bases at J, with 7 bases between. Germline CDR1 and CDR2: WSHSY and SAAADI. CDR3 length equals 12 residues.

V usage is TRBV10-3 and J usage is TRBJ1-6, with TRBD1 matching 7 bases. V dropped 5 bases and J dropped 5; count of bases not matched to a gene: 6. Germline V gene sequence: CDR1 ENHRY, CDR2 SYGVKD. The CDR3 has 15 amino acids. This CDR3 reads CAISFRGTDNSPLHF. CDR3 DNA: TGTGCCATCAGTTTCAGGGGGACCGATAATTCACCCCTCCACTTT.

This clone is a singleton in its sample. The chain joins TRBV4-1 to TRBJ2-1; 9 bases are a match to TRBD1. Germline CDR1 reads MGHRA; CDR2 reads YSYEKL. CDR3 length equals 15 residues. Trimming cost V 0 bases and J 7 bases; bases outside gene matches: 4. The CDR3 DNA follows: TGCGCCAGCAGCCAAGAGGGGACAGGGAGTAATGAGCAGTTCTTC. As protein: CASSQEGTGSNEQFF.

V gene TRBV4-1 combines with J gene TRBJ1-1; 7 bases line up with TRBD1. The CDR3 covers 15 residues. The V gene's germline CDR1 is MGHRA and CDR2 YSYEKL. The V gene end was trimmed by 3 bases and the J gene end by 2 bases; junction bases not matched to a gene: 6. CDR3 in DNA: TGCGCCAGCAGCCACCTCGGGACAGCTAACACTGAAGCTTTCTTT. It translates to CASSHLGTANTEAFF.

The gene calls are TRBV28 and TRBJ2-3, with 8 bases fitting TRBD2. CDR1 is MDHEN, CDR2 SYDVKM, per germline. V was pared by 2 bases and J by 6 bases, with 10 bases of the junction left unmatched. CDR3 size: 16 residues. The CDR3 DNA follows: TGTGCCAGCAGTTTACGTAGCGGGGCCTTTACGGATACGCAGTATTTT. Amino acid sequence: CASSLRSGAFTDTQYF.

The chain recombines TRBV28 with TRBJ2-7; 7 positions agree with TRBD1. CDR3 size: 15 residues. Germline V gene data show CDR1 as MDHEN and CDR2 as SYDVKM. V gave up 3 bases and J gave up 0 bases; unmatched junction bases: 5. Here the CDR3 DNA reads TGTGCCAGCAGTTTGGGCAGGGGGAGCTCCTACGAGCAGTACTTC. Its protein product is CASSLGRGSSYEQYF.

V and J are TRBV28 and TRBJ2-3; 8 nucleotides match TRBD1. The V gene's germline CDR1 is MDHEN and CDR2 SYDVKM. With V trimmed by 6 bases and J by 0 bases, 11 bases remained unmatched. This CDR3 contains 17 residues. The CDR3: CASRLSGTGTSTDTQYF. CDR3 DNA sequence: TGTGCCAGCAGACTCTCCGGGACAGGTACTAGCACAGATACGCAGTATTTT.

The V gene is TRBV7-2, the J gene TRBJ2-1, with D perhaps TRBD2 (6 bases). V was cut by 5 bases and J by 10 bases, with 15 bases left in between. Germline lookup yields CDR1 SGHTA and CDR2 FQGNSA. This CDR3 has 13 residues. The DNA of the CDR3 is TGTGCCAGCAGCCCCGTCGGGGGTAGGGAGCAGTTCTTC. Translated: CASSPVGGREQFF.

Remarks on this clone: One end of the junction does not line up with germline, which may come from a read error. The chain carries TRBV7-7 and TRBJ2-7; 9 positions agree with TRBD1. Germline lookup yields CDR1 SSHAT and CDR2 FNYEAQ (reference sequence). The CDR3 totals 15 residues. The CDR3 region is CASSLTRDRAYEQYF. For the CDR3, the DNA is TGTGCTAGCAGCTTAACCCGGGACAGGGCCTACGAGCAGTACTTC.

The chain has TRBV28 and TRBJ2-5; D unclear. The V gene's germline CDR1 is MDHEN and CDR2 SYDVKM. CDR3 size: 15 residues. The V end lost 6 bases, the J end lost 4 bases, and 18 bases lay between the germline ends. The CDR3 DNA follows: TGTGCCAGCAGACCAGGTGGGTCGATTGGAGAGACCCAGTACTTC. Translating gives CASRPGGSIGETQYF.

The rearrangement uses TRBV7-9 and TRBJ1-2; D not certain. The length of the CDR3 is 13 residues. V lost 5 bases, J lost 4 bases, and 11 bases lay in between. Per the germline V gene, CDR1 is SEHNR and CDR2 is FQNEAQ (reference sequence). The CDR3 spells CASSSQRGYGYTF. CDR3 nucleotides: TGTGCCAGCAGCAGCCAACGGGGCTATGGCTACACCTTC.

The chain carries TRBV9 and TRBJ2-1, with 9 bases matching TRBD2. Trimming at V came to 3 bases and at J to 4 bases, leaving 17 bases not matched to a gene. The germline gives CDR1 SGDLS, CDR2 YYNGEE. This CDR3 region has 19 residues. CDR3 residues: CASSGTTSGEESRYNEQFF. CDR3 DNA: TGTGCCAGCAGCGGAACGACTAGCGGAGAAGAGTCGAGGTACAATGAGCAGTTCTTC.

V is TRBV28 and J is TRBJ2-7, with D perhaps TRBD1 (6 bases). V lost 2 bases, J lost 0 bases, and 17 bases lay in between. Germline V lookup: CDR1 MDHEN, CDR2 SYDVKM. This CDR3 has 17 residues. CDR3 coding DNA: TGTGCCAGCAGTTTAGTGGGTCAGGGGTCCAGCTCCTACGAGCAGTACTTC. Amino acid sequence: CASSLVGQGSSSYEQYF.

CDR3 region: CASSFSGESYNEQFF. The DNA for the CDR3 is TGTGCCAGCAGCTTTAGCGGGGAATCCTACAATGAGCAGTTCTTC. The chain recombines TRBV7-3 with TRBJ2-1, with 8 bases aligning to TRBD2. V trimming: 3 bases; J trimming: 1 base; junction bases outside the gene matches: 2. Germline-derived CDR1 and CDR2 are SGHTA and FQGTGA. The CDR3 has 15 residues.

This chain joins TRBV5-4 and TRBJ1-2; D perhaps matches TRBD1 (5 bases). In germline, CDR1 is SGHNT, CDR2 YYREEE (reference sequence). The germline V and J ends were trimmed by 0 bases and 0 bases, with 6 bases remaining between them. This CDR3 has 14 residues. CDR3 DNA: TGTGCCAGCAGCTTGGACAGGCCTAACTATGGCTACACCTTC. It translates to CASSLDRPNYGYTF.

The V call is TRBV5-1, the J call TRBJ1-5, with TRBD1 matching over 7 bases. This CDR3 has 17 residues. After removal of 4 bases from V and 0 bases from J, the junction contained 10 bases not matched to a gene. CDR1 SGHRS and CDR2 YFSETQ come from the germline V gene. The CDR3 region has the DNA TGCGCCAGCAGCGTACGGGACAGACTTTATAGCAATCAGCCCCAGCATTTT. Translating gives CASSVRDRLYSNQPQHF. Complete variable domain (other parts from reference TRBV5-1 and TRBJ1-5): KAGVTQTPRYLIKTRGQQVTLSCSPISGHRSVSWYQQTPGQGLQFLFEYFSETQRNKGNFPGRFSGRQFSNSRSEMNVSTLELGDSALYLCASSVRDRLYSNQPQHFGDGTRLSIL.

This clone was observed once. The CDR3 is CASSIQGSFSSSGNTIYF. CDR3 DNA sequence: TGTGCCAGTAGTATTCAGGGGAGTTTCTCGAGCTCTGGAAACACCATATATTTT. The rearrangement links TRBV19 to TRBJ1-3; a possible D gene is TRBD1 (6 bases). Germline loops: CDR1 LNHDA, CDR2 SQIVND (reference sequence). CDR3 length equals 18 residues. V lost 3 bases, J lost 0 bases, and 18 bases lay in between. Using reference TRBV19 and TRBJ1-3 for the parts outside the CDR3, the full variable domain is DGGITQSPKYLFRKEGQNVTLSCEQNLNHDAMYWYRQDPGQGLRLIYYSQIVNDFQKGDIAEGYSVSREKKESFPLTVTSAQKNPTAFYLCASSIQGSFSSSGNTIYFGEGSWLTVV.